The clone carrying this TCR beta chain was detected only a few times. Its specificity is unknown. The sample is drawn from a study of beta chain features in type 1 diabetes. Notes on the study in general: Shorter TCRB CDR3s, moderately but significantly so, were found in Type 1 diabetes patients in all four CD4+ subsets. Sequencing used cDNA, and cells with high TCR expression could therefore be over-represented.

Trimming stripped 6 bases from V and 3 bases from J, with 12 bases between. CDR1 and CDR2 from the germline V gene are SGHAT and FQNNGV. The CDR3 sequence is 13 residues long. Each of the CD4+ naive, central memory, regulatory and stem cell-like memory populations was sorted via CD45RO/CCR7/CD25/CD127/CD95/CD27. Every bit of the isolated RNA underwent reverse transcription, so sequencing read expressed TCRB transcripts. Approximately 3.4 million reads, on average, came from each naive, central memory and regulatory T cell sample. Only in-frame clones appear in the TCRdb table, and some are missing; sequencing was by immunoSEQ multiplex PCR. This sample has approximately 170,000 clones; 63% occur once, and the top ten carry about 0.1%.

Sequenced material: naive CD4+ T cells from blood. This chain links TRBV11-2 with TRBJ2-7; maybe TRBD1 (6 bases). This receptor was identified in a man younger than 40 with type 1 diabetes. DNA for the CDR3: TGTGCCAGCAGACGTACAGGGCTCTACGAGCAGTACTTC. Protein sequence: CASRRTGLYEQYF.